This note documents a single T cell receptor (beta chain) sequence. The V gene's germline CDR1 is MNHEY and CDR2 SMNVEV (reference sequence). This CDR3 has 16 amino acids. J was trimmed by 2 bases and V by 3 bases; bases with no gene match: 5. Authors' data handling: How many nucleated cells were present was estimated from reference gene primer amplification. TCRdb's table, derived via immunoSEQ multiplex PCR, lists solely in-frame clones and lacks some. The V and J calls and the clone size are those of that table, but D and trimming were determined from the DNA. The repertoire includes 200,000 to 300,000 clones, roughly 85% of them detected once, and roughly 3.4% sits in the top ten. The data are from a study of blood T cell repertoires in COVID-19. As for the study in general: Material from acute and convalescent COVID-19 was sourced from the United States, Italy and Spain. T cells, B-cell-depleted T cells, or PBMCs supplied cDNA or gDNA.

The sample taken for sequencing was peripheral blood. The TCR was taken from a woman aged 18-29 years with acute or convalescent COVID-19. The chain is built from TRBV27 and TRBJ2-1; 9 nucleotides match TRBD2. The CDR3 coding sequence is TGTGCCAGCAGTTTCCCGACTAGCGGAGCCTACAATGAGCAGTTCTTC. Translation: CASSFPTSGAYNEQFF.